A single sample is the source of the 22 T cell receptor beta chains below, sequenced in a study of blood T cells in healthy people across ages. The authors ran a second PCR of about 6 to 11 cycles using a sample-barcoded 5' primer and a J-beta primer mix. TCRdb called the 5' RACE reads again in MiXCR, with one record for every CDR3 protein. The table lists about 930,000 distinct CDR3 sequences, about 27% of them singletons. The same sample was also studied in work on T cells of mothers and their children.

The source material was blood. These receptors originate from a woman aged 40 to 50 in good health.

The J gene is TRBJ2-7, the V gene TRBV12-3 or TRBV12-4; D tentatively reads TRBD1 or TRBD2 (5 bases each). The J call may be in error: the DNA end matches TRBJ2-5 better. The CDR3 totals 12 residues. The chain's CDR3 is CASSLMGVTQYF. DNA of the CDR3: TGTGCCAGCAGTCTGATGGGGGTGACCCAGTACTTC.

This rearrangement joins TRBV11-3 to TRBJ2-1; D might be TRBD1 (6 bases). The germline V gene encodes CDR1 SGHNT and CDR2 YENEEA. The ends were cut back, 5 bases at V and 4 bases at J, with 12 bases in the middle. This CDR3 has 14 amino acids. CDR3 region: CASSPGTHYNEQFF. CDR3 sequence (DNA): TGTGCCAGCAGCCCAGGGACACATTACAATGAGCAGTTCTTC. Full variable domain (rest looked up from reference TRBV11-3 and TRBJ2-1): EAGVVQSPRYKIIEKKQPVAFWCNPISGHNTLYWYLQNLGQGPELLIRYENEEAVDDSQLPKDRFSAERLKGVDSTLKIQPAELGDSAVYLCASSPGTHYNEQFFGPGTRLTVL.

The chain employs TRBV7-6 and TRBJ1-1, with 8 bases lining up with TRBD1. J lost 0 bases, V lost 1 base, and 4 bases had no gene match. Germline CDR1 and CDR2: SGHVS and FNYEAQ. CDR3 length: 16 amino acids. The CDR3 DNA follows: TGTGCCAGCAGCTTAGGCCCAGGGGGCATGAACACTGAAGCTTTCTTT. It translates to CASSLGPGGMNTEAFF.

This clonotype has a handful of counts. A much more abundant neighbour one base away suggests this may be a read error. CDR3 nucleotide sequence: TGTGCCAGCAGTTGCTATAGACAGGCGAACGAGCAGTACTTC. Protein sequence: CASSCYRQANEQYF. The chain links TRBV6-6 to TRBJ2-4; weak D call: TRBD1 (6 bases). The DNA end lines up better with TRBJ2-7; the J call may be wrong. This CDR3 has 14 amino acids. CDR1 is MNHNY, CDR2 SVGAGI, per germline (reference sequence).

At least ten counts were recorded for this clonotype. This rearrangement joins TRBV5-1 to TRBJ1-2; perhaps TRBD1 as D (6 bases). Trimming stripped 5 bases from V and 3 bases from J, with 17 bases between. The CDR3 extends over 15 amino acids. Germline values: CDR1 SGHRS, CDR2 YFSETQ. The CDR3: CASRATGAWDYGYTF. CDR3 sequence (DNA): TGCGCCAGCAGGGCTACGGGGGCGTGGGACTATGGCTACACCTTC.

This clonotype showed up just a few times. The chain combines TRBV30 with TRBJ1-5; D gene unclear. V was pared by 2 bases and J by 4 bases, with 9 bases between. The CDR3 has 13 residues. Germline CDR1 and CDR2: GTSNPN and SVGIG (reference sequence). CDR3 amino acids: CAWSIQSNQPQHF. CDR3 nucleotides: TGTGCCTGGAGTATCCAGTCGAATCAGCCCCAGCATTTT.

This clonotype was counted at least ten times. The chain recombines TRBV6-6 with TRBJ1-2; D is possibly TRBD1 (5 bases). Trimming took 6 bases from V and 3 from J, leaving 11 bases between them. CDR1 MNHNY and CDR2 SVGAGI come from the germline V gene (reference sequence). This CDR3 is 13 amino acids long. The CDR3 DNA sequence: TGTGCCAGCAGGGACATGAGGGACTATGGCTACACCTTC. Protein: CASRDMRDYGYTF.

The rearrangement links TRBV11-3 to TRBJ2-7; D not certain. This CDR3 comprises 14 residues. Germline V gene sequence: CDR1 SGHNT, CDR2 YENEEA. Deletions cut 0 bases from V and 1 base from J, with 7 bases between. The CDR3 DNA follows: TGTGCCAGCAGCTTAGATCCGATGTCCTACGAGCAGTACTTC. Protein: CASSLDPMSYEQYF.

Ten or more counts support this clonotype. The CDR3 sequence: CASSQGTSGEYEQYF. CDR3 in DNA: TGCGCCAGCAGCCAAGGGACTAGCGGGGAGTATGAGCAGTACTTC. The rearrangement links TRBV4-1 to TRBJ2-5; 12 bases fit TRBD2. V gave up 1 base and J gave up 11 bases; unmatched junction bases: 8. The germline CDR1 and CDR2 sequences are MGHRA and YSYEKL. This CDR3 region has 15 residues.

This clonotype was observed a handful of times. The chain uses TRBV7-2 and TRBJ2-7; D may correspond to TRBD1 or TRBD2 (6 bases each). V lost 0 bases and J 4 bases, leaving 13 bases between the germline ends. Germline values: CDR1 SGHTA, CDR2 FQGNSA. The CDR3 sequence is 15 residues long. The CDR3 DNA sequence: TGTGCCAGCAGCTTAGCGACGGGGGCTATGTACGAGCAGTACTTC. Translated: CASSLATGAMYEQYF.

This clonotype has just a few counts. V usage is TRBV12-3 or TRBV12-4 and J usage is TRBJ1-2; 9 bases are a match to TRBD1. Losses at the gene ends were 3 bases for V and 8 bases for J; bases not matched to a gene: 16. This CDR3 has 17 residues. The CDR3 nucleotides are TGTGCCAGCAGTTTCCTACCCTTCTTAACAGGGGGCGAAGGCTACACCTTC. Protein product: CASSFLPFLTGGEGYTF.

This clonotype came up a few times. The chain has TRBV7-3 and TRBJ1-6; 8 bases map to TRBD1. CDR1 SGHTA and CDR2 FQGTGA come from the germline V gene. This CDR3 has 13 amino acids. V lost 5 bases to trimming and J lost 11 bases; unmatched junction nucleotides: 5. CDR3: CASSAGQGTPLHF. In DNA, the CDR3 is TGTGCCAGCAGCGCCGGACAGGGTACACCCCTCCACTTT.

This chain joins TRBV2 and TRBJ1-2; D is undetermined. CDR1 SNHLY and CDR2 FYNNEI come from the germline V gene. V gave up 3 bases and J gave up 5 bases, with 13 bases separating them. This CDR3 region has 14 residues. The CDR3: CASSDGTMAYGYTF. The CDR3 bases are TGTGCCAGCAGTGACGGCACGATGGCATATGGCTACACCTTC.

Only a few counts were recorded for this clonotype. J is TRBJ2-7 and V is TRBV3-1; D may be TRBD1 or TRBD2 (5 bases each). The CDR3 contains 12 residues. Germline CDR1 LGHDT, CDR2 YNNKEL (reference sequence). V was cut by 3 bases and J by 5 bases, with 8 bases left in between. The CDR3 sequence is CASSHLGDEQYF. The CDR3 DNA reads as TGTGCCAGCAGCCATTTGGGGGACGAGCAGTACTTC.

Of note for this clonotype: It may be a read error: a sequence one base away is much more abundant. The V gene is TRBV7-2, the J gene TRBJ2-1; no clear D. In germline, CDR1 is SGHTA, CDR2 FQGNSA. Trimming shortened V by 0 bases and J by 15 bases, and 9 bases separated the two germline ends. This CDR3 has 11 residues. CDR3 coding DNA: TGTACCAGCAGCTTAGCTCCGGATCCGTTCTTC. As protein: CTSSLAPDPFF.

The chain employs TRBV20-1 and TRBJ2-7; unclear D gene. Trimming took 2 bases from V and 6 from J, leaving 17 bases between them. Germline loops: CDR1 DFQATT, CDR2 SNEGSKA (reference sequence). The CDR3 loop spans 14 amino acids. The CDR3 DNA reads TGCAGTGCTAGATCTCCCCTCCGCTTAGGCGAGCAGTACTTC. It codes for CSARSPLRLGEQYF.

This clonotype was counted only a few times. CDR3 region: CASSDPDIEPQHF. The CDR3 DNA follows: TGTGCCAGCAGTGATCCCGACATTGAGCCCCAGCATTTT. This chain uses TRBV6-1 with TRBJ1-5; D uncertain. The V and J ends lost 3 bases and 8 bases respectively, with 11 bases between them. The CDR3 covers 13 residues. Germline lookup yields CDR1 MNHNS and CDR2 SASEGT.

The chain recombines TRBV20-1 with TRBJ1-5, with 9 bases identical to TRBD1. Germline lookup yields CDR1 DFQATT and CDR2 SNEGSKA (reference sequence). Germline trimming cut 3 bases from V and 4 bases from J; bases unmatched to any gene: 7. The CDR3 sequence is 15 residues long. CDR3 amino acids: CSASPGTGWNQPQHF. Written as DNA, the CDR3 is TGCAGTGCTAGCCCCGGGACAGGGTGGAATCAGCCCCAGCATTTT.

This clonotype has a count of ten or more. The gene calls are TRBV10-3 and TRBJ2-7; D is uncertain. Trimming removed 7 bases at V and 0 bases at J, with 10 bases between. Germline lookup yields CDR1 ENHRY and CDR2 SYGVKD. This CDR3 spans 13 amino acids. The CDR3 region has the DNA TGTGCCATCAATACAGCTACCTCCTACGAGCAGTACTTC. The encoded protein is CAINTATSYEQYF.

As regards this clonotype: This may come from a read error, since a much larger clone is one base off. The chain links TRBV7-3 to TRBJ2-1; possible D gene TRBD1, 7 bases. CDR1 is SGHTA, CDR2 FQGTGA, per germline. The CDR3 consists of 17 residues. The ends were cut back, 2 bases at V and 5 bases at J, with 19 bases in the middle. The CDR3, as DNA: TGTGCCAGCAGCTTATGGGGTAGCAGGGGGGCCAACAATGAGCAGTTCTTC. As protein: CASSLWGSRGANNEQFF.

This clonotype has at least ten counts. V gene TRBV7-6 combines with J gene TRBJ2-6; no clear D. The V gene's germline CDR1 is SGHVS and CDR2 FNYEAQ. The CDR3 runs to 14 residues. V was shortened by 5 bases and J by 3 bases, with 8 bases between the two germline ends. This chain's CDR3 is CASSLGFGANVLTF. The CDR3 DNA follows: TGTGCCAGCAGCCTCGGTTTTGGGGCCAACGTCCTGACTTTC. The full variable domain, with the rest looked up from reference TRBV7-6 and TRBJ2-6, is GAGVSQSPRYKVTKRGQDVALRCDPISGHVSLYWYRQALGQGPEFLTYFNYEAQQDKSGLPNDRFSAERPEGSISTLTIQRTEQRDSAMYRCASSLGFGANVLTFGAGSRLTVL.

In its sample, this clonotype was seen many times. V usage is TRBV6-6 and J usage is TRBJ2-5, with unresolved D. This CDR3 has 13 amino acids. Per the germline V gene, CDR1 is MNHNY and CDR2 is SVGAGI (reference sequence). Trimming shortened V by 4 bases and J by 0 bases, and 6 bases separated the two germline ends. In nucleotides, the CDR3 is TGTGCCAGCAGTTTCCGGTACCAAGAGACCCAGTACTTC. Translated, it gives CASSFRYQETQYF.